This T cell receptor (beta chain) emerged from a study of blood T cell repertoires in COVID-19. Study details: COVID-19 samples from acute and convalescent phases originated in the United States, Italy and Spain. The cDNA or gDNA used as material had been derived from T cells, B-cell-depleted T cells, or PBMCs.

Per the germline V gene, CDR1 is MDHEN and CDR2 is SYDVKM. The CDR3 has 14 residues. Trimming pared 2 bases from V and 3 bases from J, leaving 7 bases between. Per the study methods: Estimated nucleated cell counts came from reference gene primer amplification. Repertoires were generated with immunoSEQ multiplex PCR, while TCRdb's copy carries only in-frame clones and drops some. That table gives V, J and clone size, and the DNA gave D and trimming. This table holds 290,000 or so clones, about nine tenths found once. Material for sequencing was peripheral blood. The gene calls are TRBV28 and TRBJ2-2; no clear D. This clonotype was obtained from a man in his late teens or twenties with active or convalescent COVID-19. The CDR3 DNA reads TGTGCCAGCAGTTTACAGGTGTACACCGGGGAGCTGTTTTTT. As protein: CASSLQVYTGELFF.